The rows below give T cell receptor beta chains drawn from one sample of a study of control samples from healthy donors and cancer patients. Only in-frame clones appear in the TCRdb table, and some are missing; sequencing was by immunoSEQ multiplex PCR. The sample records some 120,000 clones, around 89% being singletons. Specimen: blood. The receptors derive from a woman aged 70 to 79 in good health. Both conserved end residues are part of each CDR3. A D gene is named only where the DNA matches it firmly. The size entry is marked missing in some rows and otherwise reads once, few, many or a size class.

v_gene	j_gene	abundance	d_gene	CDR3aa	CDR3nt
TRBV6-4	TRBJ2-1	-	-	CASSVTGMVNEQFF	TGTGCCAGCAGTGTAACAGGGATGGTCAATGAGCAGTTCTTC
TRBV7-9	TRBJ1-4	-	-	CASSPTGNEKLFF	TGTGCCAGCAGCCCGACGGGTAATGAAAAACTGTTTTTT
TRBV9	TRBJ2-2	-	-	CASSVAGTNTGELFF	TGTGCCAGCAGCGTAGCAGGGACCAACACCGGGGAGCTGTTTTTT
TRBV11-3	TRBJ2-2	once	TRBD1	CASSQRDRLGTGELFF	TGTGCCAGCAGCCAACGGGACAGGTTGGGCACCGGGGAGCTGTTTTTT
TRBV2	TRBJ1-2	-	-	CARGTGLLDGYTF	TGTGCCAGAGGGACGGGACTGTTGGATGGCTACACCTTC
TRBV7-9	TRBJ2-3	once	TRBD2	CASSYLAGGGLPDTQYF	TGTGCCAGCAGCTATCTAGCGGGGGGCGGGCTGCCAGATACGCAGTATTTT
TRBV18	TRBJ2-1	-	TRBD1	CASSPGTGTYNEQFF	TGTGCCAGCTCACCAGGGACAGGGACCTACAATGAGCAGTTCTTC
TRBV6-6	TRBJ2-3	-	-	CASSYRGSTDTQYF	TGTGCCAGCAGTTACCGGGGGAGCACAGATACGCAGTATTTT
TRBV24-1	TRBJ2-1	-	-	CATSDSTGAHEQFF	TGTGCCACCAGTGATAGCACAGGTGCCCATGAGCAGTTCTTC
TRBV10-2	TRBJ1-3	-	-	CASSEGRVAGNTIYF	TGCGCCAGCAGTGAGGGTCGAGTGGCTGGAAACACCATATATTTT